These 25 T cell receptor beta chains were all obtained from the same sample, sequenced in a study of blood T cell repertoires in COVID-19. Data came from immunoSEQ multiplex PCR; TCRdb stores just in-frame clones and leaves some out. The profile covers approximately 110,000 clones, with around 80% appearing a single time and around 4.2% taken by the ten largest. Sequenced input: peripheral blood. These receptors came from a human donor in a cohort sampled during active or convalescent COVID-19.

CDR3 DNA: TGTGCCAGCAGTTCGGGACTAGCGGGAGTCAAAAACATTCAGTACTTC. It translates to CASSSGLAGVKNIQYF. This chain joins TRBV28 and TRBJ2-4; 14 bases match TRBD2. Trimming at V came to 4 bases and at J to 3 bases, leaving 2 bases not matched to a gene. The CDR3 sequence is 16 residues long. Per the germline V gene, CDR1 is MDHEN and CDR2 is SYDVKM.

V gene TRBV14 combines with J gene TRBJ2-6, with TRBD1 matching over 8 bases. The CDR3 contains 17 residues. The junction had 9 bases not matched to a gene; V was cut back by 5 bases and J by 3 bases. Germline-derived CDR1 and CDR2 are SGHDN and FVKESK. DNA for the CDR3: TGTGCCAGCAGCGCCCGGACAGGGACAGGTGGGGCCAACGTCCTGACTTTC. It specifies CASSARTGTGGANVLTF.

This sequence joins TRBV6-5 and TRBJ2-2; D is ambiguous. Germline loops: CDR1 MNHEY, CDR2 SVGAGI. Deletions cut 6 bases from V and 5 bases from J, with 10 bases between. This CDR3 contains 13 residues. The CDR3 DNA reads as TGTGCCAGCAGACAGACACGGACCGGGGAGCTGTTTTTT. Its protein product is CASRQTRTGELFF.

The CDR3 reads CASSQGKRNSPLHF. The CDR3 region has the DNA TGTGCCAGCAGTCAGGGGAAGAGGAATTCACCCCTCCACTTT. This chain uses TRBV6-5 with TRBJ1-6, with D possibly TRBD1 on 6 matching bases. Germline CDR1 and CDR2: MNHEY and SVGAGI. This CDR3 contains 14 residues. Trimming stripped 5 bases from V and 7 bases from J, with 12 bases between.

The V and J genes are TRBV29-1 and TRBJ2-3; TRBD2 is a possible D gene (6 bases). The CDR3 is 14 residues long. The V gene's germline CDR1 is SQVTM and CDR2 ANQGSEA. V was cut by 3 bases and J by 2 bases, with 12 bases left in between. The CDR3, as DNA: TGCAGCGTTGAGATCACGGGGGACACAGATACGCAGTATTTT. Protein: CSVEITGDTDTQYF.

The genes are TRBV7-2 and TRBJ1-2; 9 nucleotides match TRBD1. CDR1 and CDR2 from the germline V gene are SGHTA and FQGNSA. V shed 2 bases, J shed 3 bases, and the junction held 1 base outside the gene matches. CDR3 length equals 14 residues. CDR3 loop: CASSLTGGYYGYTF. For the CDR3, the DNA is TGTGCCAGCAGCTTAACAGGGGGCTACTATGGCTACACCTTC. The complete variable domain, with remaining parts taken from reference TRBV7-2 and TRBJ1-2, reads GAGVSQSPSNKVTEKGKDVELRCDPISGHTALYWYRQSLGQGLEFLIYFQGNSAPDKSGLPSDRFSAERTGGSVSTLTIQRTQQEDSAVYLCASSLTGGYYGYTFGSGTRLTVV.

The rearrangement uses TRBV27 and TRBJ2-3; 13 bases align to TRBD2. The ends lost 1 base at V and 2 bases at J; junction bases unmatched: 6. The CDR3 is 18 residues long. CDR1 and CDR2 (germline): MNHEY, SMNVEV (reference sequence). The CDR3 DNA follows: TGTGCCAGCAGTTTATTTTCGGGACTAGCGGGGACCACAGATACGCAGTATTTT. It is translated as CASSLFSGLAGTTDTQYF.

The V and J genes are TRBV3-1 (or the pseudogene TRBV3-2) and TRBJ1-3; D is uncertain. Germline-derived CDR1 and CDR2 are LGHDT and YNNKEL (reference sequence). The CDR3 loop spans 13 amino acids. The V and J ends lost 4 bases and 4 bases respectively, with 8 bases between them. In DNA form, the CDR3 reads TGTGCCAGCAGCCCCAACCGGGGAAACACCATATATTTT. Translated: CASSPNRGNTIYF.

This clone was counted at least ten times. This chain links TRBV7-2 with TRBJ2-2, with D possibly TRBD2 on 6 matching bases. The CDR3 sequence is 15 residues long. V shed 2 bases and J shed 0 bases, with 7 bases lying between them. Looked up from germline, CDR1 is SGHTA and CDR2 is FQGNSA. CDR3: CASSLSGANTGELFF. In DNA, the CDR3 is TGTGCCAGCAGCTTATCGGGGGCGAACACCGGGGAGCTGTTTTTT.

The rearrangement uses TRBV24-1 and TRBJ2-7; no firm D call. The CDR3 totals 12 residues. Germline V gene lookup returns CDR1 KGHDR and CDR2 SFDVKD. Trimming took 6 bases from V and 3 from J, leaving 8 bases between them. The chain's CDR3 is CATSNSHYEQYF. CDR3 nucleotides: TGTGCCACCAGTAACTCCCACTACGAGCAGTACTTC.

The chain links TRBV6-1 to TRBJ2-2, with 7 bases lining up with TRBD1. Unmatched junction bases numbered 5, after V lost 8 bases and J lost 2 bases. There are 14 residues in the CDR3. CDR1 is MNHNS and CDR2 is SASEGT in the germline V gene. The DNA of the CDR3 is TGTGCCAGCGGTAGACAGGGAAACACCGGGGAGCTGTTTTTT. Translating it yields CASGRQGNTGELFF.

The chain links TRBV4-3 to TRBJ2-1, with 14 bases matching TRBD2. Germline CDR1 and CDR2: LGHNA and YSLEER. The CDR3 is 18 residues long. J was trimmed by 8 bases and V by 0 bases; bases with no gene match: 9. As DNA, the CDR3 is TGCGCCAGCAGCCAAGAGGTCGGGACTAGCGGGGGTGGTGATGAGCAGTTCTTC. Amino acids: CASSQEVGTSGGGDEQFF.

CDR3 protein: CASSYLDSGRAGEQYF. CDR3 nucleotide sequence: TGTGCCAGCAGTTACTTGGACAGCGGGAGGGCCGGCGAGCAGTACTTC. The chain combines TRBV6-5 with TRBJ2-7; 10 bases align to TRBD2. Germline V CDR1 and CDR2: MNHEY, SVGAGI. The CDR3 spans 16 residues. Trimming took 1 base from V and 6 from J; bases not matched to a gene: 9.

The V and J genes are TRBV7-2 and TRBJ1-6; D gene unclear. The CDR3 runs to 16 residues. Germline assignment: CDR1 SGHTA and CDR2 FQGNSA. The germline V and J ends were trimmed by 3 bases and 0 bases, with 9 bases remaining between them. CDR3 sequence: CASSFYLSSYNSPLHF. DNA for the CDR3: TGTGCCAGCAGCTTTTACCTGAGCTCCTATAATTCACCCCTCCACTTT.

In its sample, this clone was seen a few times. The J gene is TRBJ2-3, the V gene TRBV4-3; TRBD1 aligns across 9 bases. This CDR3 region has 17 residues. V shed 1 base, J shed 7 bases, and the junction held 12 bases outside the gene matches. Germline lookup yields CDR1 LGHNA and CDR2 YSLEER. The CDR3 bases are TGCGCCAGCAGCCAAGGCAGTGGACAGGGGAGTTCGCATACGCAGTATTTT. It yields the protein CASSQGSGQGSSHTQYF.

Written as DNA, the CDR3 is TGTGCCAGCAGTTTTCAGGGGGCAATTGAAGCTTTCTTT. Residues: CASSFQGAIEAFF. V gene TRBV27 combines with J gene TRBJ1-1; TRBD1 matches 8 bases. After removal of 3 bases from V and 7 bases from J, the junction contained 4 bases not matched to a gene. The CDR3 sequence is 13 residues long. The germline CDR1 and CDR2 sequences are MNHEY and SMNVEV (reference sequence).

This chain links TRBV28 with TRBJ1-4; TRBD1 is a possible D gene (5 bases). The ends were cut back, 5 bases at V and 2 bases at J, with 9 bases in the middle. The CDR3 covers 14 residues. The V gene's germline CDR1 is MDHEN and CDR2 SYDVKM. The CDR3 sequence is CASSTRATNEKLFF. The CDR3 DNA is TGTGCCAGCAGTACCAGGGCTACTAATGAAAAACTGTTTTTT.

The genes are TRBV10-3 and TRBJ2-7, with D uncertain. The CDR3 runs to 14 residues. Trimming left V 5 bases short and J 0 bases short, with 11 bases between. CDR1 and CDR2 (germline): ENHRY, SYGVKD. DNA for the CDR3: TGTGCCATCAGTACTCCTCTAAGCTCCTACGAGCAGTACTTC. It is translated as CAISTPLSSYEQYF.

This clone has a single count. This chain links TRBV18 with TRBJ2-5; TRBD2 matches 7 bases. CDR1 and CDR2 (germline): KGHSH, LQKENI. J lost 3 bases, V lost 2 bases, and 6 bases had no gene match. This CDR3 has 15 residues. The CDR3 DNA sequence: TGTGCCAGCTCACCAGGCTGGGGGGGTGAAGAGACCCAGTACTTC. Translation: CASSPGWGGEETQYF.

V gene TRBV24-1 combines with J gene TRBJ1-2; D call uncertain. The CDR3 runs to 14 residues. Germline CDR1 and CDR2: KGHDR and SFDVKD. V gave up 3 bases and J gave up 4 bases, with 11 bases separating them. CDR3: CATSDPAGGYGYTF. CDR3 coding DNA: TGTGCCACCAGTGATCCGGCGGGTGGCTATGGCTACACCTTC.

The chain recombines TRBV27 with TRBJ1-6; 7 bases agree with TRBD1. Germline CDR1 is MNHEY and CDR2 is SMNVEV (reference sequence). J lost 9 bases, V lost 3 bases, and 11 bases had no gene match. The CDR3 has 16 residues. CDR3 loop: CASSLLRDSPRSPLHF. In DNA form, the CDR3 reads TGTGCCAGCAGTTTGTTACGGGACAGCCCGCGTTCACCCCTCCACTTT.

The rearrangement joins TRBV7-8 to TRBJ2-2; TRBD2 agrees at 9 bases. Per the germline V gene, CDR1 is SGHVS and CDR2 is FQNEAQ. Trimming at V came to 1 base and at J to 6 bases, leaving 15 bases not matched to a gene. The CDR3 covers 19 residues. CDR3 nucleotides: TGTGCCAGCAGCTTAGTGGTGTATGGCGGGGGGGCCGTCCCCGGGGAGCTGTTTTTT. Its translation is CASSLVVYGGGAVPGELFF.

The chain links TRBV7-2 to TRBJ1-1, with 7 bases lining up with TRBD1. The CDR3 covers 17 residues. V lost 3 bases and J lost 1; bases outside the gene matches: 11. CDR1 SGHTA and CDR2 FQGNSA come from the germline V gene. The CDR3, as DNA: TGTGCCAGCAGCTTGAGATCGGGACAGAGGAAGAACACTGAAGCTTTCTTT. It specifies CASSLRSGQRKNTEAFF.

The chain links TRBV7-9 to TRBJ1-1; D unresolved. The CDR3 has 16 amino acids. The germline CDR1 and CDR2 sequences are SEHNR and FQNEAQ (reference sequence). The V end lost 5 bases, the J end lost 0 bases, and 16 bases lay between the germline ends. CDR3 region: CASSPTRTYVNTEAFF. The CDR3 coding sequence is TGTGCCAGCAGCCCAACCCGTACCTATGTGAACACTGAAGCTTTCTTT.

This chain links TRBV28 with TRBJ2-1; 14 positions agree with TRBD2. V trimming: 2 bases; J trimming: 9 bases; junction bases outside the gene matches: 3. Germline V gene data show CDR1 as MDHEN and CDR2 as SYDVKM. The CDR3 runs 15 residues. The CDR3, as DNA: TGTGCCAGCAGTTTAGGGACTAGCGGGAGAACTGAGCAGTTCTTC. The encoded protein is CASSLGTSGRTEQFF.